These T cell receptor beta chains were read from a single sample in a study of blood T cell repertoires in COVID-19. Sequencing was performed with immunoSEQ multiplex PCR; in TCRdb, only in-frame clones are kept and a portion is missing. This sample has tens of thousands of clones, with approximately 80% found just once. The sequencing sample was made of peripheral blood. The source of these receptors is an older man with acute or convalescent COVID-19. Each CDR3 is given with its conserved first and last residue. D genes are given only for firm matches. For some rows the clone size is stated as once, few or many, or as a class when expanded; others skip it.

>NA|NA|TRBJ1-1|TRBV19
CASSRAVDTEAFF
TGTGCCAGTAGTAGGGCAGTTGACACTGAAGCTTTCTTT
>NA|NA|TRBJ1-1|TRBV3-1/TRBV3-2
CASSQDQWGLNTEAFF
TGTGCCAGCAGCCAAGATCAATGGGGCCTGAACACTGAAGCTTTCTTT
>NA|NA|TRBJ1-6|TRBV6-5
CASTRQYNSPLHF
TGTGCCAGCACAAGACAGTATAATTCACCCCTCCACTTT
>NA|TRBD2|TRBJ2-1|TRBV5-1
CASSSGLAVNEQFF
TGCGCCAGCAGCTCGGGACTAGCGGTGAATGAGCAGTTCTTC
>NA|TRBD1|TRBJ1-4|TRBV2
CASSEVGTAEKLFF
TGTGCCAGCAGTGAGGTTGGGACAGCCGAAAAACTGTTTTTT
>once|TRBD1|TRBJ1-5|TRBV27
CASSPDGTGYQPQHF
TGTGCCAGCAGTCCGGACGGGACAGGGTATCAGCCCCAGCATTTT
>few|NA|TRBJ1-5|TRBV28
CASSLRQSYQPQHF
TGTGCCAGCAGTTTGCGACAATCTTATCAGCCCCAGCATTTT
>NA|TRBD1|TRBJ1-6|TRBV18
CASSPGTAISPLHF
TGTGCCAGCTCACCAGGGACAGCCATTTCACCCCTCCACTTT
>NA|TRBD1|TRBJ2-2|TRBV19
CASSRGGTGLTTGELFF
TGTGCCAGTAGTAGGGGCGGGACAGGGCTTACCACCGGGGAGCTGTTTTTT
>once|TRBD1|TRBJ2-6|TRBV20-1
CSASRIGTETSGANVLTF
TGCAGTGCTAGTCGTATCGGGACAGAAACGTCTGGGGCCAACGTCCTGACTTTC
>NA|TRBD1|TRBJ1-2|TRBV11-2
CASSPGQGVSRGYTF
TGTGCCAGCAGCCCCGGACAGGGAGTCTCCAGGGGCTACACCTTC
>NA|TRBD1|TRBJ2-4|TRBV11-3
CASSSGQGNIQYF
TGTGCCAGCAGCTCAGGACAGGGAAACATTCAGTACTTC
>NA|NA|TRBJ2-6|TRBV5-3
CARSVGIRGWNSGANVLTF
TGTGCCAGAAGCGTTGGTATTCGGGGTTGGAACTCTGGGGCCAACGTCCTGACTTTC
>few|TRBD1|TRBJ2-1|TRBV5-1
CASSLGQGQSNEQFF
TGCGCCAGCAGCTTGGGACAGGGCCAAAGCAATGAGCAGTTCTTC
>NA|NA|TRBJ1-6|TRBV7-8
CASSLRGSDGSPLHF
TGTGCCAGCAGCTTAAGAGGGTCCGACGGTTCACCCCTCCACTTT
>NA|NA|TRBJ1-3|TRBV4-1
CASSQEDFGYSGNTIYF
TGCGCCAGCAGCCAAGAAGACTTCGGTTACTCTGGAAACACCATATATTTT
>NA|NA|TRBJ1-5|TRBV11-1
CASSSNPHQPQHF
TGTGCCAGCAGCTCCAATCCCCATCAGCCCCAGCATTTT
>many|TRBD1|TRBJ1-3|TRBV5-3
CARSTRDREGNTIYF
TGTGCCAGAAGCACTAGGGACAGGGAGGGAAACACCATATATTTT
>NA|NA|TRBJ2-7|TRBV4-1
CASSQDDTVYEQYF
TGCGCCAGCAGCCAAGATGATACGGTATACGAGCAGTACTTC
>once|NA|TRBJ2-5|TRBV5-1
CASSLEGETQYF
TGCGCCAGCAGCTTGGAGGGGGAGACCCAGTACTTC
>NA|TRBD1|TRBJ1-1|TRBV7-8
CASSKRQGDMNTEAFF
TGTGCCAGCAGCAAACGACAGGGGGATATGAACACTGAAGCTTTCTTT
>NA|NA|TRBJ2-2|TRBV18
CASSTLGQNTGELFF
TGTGCCAGCTCAACTTTAGGACAGAACACCGGGGAGCTGTTTTTT
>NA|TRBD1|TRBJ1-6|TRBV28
CASSSIDRGDSPLHF
TGTGCCAGCAGCTCAATTGACAGGGGTGATTCACCCCTCCACTTT
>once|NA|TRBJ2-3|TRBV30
CASTMVSGTDTQYF
TGTGCCTCAACCATGGTTTCGGGCACAGATACGCAGTATTTT
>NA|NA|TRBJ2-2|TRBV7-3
CASSPTIGIAHTGELFF
TGTGCCAGCAGTCCAACGATCGGGATAGCCCACACCGGGGAGCTGTTTTTT